The 8 T cell receptor beta chains presented below share a single source sample, sequenced in a study of blood T cell repertoires in COVID-19. Here immunoSEQ multiplex PCR was the method, and the copy in TCRdb shows in-frame clones only, minus some. The table shows roughly 120,000 clones, with more than 75% occurring only once. Sequencing input: peripheral blood. These receptors all stem from a man aged 60 to 69 with acute or convalescent COVID-19.

This rearrangement joins TRBV12-3 or TRBV12-4 to TRBJ2-7; TRBD2 aligns across 9 bases. The CDR3 consists of 13 residues. Trimming removed 5 bases from V and 7 bases from J; junction bases left unmatched: 6. The CDR3 bases are TGTGCCAGCAGTAAGCGGGAGGCGGGAGAGCAGTACTTC. This encodes CASSKREAGEQYF.

The rearrangement joins TRBV15 to TRBJ2-5; 7 positions agree with TRBD1. This CDR3 is built from 13 residues. Germline V lookup: CDR1 LNHNV, CDR2 YYDKDF (reference sequence). V lost 8 bases, J lost 4 bases, and 7 bases stayed unmatched. CDR3 bases: TGTGCCACCCGCCCGGGACAGTTAGAGACCCAGTACTTC. Translation gives CATRPGQLETQYF.

The V gene is TRBV19, the J gene TRBJ2-5; possibly TRBD2 for D (5 bases). The germline CDR1 and CDR2 sequences are LNHDA and SQIVND (reference sequence). The CDR3 has 13 residues. Between the trimmed V and J ends, which lost 5 bases and 5 bases, there was a span of 12 bases. CDR3 sequence (DNA): TGTGCCAGTAGTGGAGGAAGGATCGAGACCCAGTACTTC. It yields the protein CASSGGRIETQYF.

This clone has only one observation. This rearrangement joins TRBV7-9 to TRBJ2-2; 13 nucleotides agree with TRBD2. V gave up 6 bases and J gave up 5 bases; unmatched junction bases: 3. The germline CDR1 and CDR2 sequences are SEHNR and FQNEAQ (reference sequence). The length of the CDR3 is 15 residues. CDR3 sequence reads: CASRRTSGSTGELFF. CDR3 in DNA: TGTGCCAGCAGGCGGACTAGCGGGAGTACCGGGGAGCTGTTTTTT.

The V call is TRBV28, the J call TRBJ1-2; weak D call: TRBD1 (5 bases). Germline CDR1 is MDHEN and CDR2 is SYDVKM. The CDR3 is 14 residues long. Trimming left V 6 bases short and J 0 bases short, with 11 bases between. The CDR3 nucleotides are TGTGCCAGCAGGTGGGGCGGAACTAACTATGGCTACACCTTC. Amino acid sequence: CASRWGGTNYGYTF.

This chain connects TRBV9 to TRBJ2-1; the match to TRBD2 covers 9 bases. This CDR3 comprises 16 residues. V lost 4 bases to trimming and J lost 8 bases; unmatched junction nucleotides: 13. Germline V gene data show CDR1 as SGDLS and CDR2 as YYNGEE. As DNA, the CDR3 is TGTGCCAGCAGCCCGGGGAATAGCGGGAGTCTAGATGAGCAGTTCTTC. Amino acid sequence: CASSPGNSGSLDEQFF.

The V gene is TRBV6-4, the J gene TRBJ2-3, with D tentatively TRBD2 (6 bases). The V gene's germline CDR1 is MRHNA and CDR2 SNTAGT. The CDR3 has 16 residues. Trimming left V 0 bases short and J 0 bases short, with 10 bases between. The CDR3 spells CASSDSPSVSTDTQYF. CDR3 sequence (DNA): TGTGCCAGCAGTGACTCCCCTAGCGTTAGCACAGATACGCAGTATTTT.

This clone was seen a handful of times. This chain joins TRBV9 and TRBJ2-1; the match to TRBD2 covers 10 bases. Germline values: CDR1 SGDLS, CDR2 YYNGEE. The CDR3 has 18 residues. Trimming cost V 0 bases and J 4 bases; bases outside gene matches: 10. The CDR3 DNA reads TGTGCCAGCAGCGTAGAGCTGACTCCTAGCGGGGGTTACAATGAGCAGTTCTTC. Translated: CASSVELTPSGGYNEQFF.